The 21 T cell receptor beta chains given below trace back to one sample, sequenced in a study of T cell clonality in common variable immunodeficiency. Repertoires were generated with immunoSEQ multiplex PCR, while TCRdb's copy carries only in-frame clones and drops some. The profile covers approximately 52,000 clones, none occurring a single time. The specimen was peripheral blood mononuclear cells. The receptors were sampled from a person aged 18-70 years in good health.

This clone was counted ten times or more. The read stops 3 residues short of the end of the CDR3; the missing end is completed from the germline J gene. This sequence joins TRBV13 and TRBJ2-6, with a possible D match to TRBD1 (6 bases). Germline lookup yields CDR1 PRHDT and CDR2 FYEKMQ (reference sequence). The CDR3 is 18 amino acids. The ends were cut back, 5 bases at V and 0 bases at J, with 17 bases in the middle. The covered CDR3 bases are TGTGCCAGCAGCGCATCAACAGGGTCCCTCTCTGGGGCCAACGTC. It translates to CASSASTGSLSGANV. The entire CDR3 protein reads CASSASTGSLSGANVLTF.

This clone showed up many times. The read terminates 3 residues ahead of where the CDR3 ends, so the germline J gene completes it. V usage is TRBV10-3 and J usage is TRBJ2-3, with TRBD1 matching 7 bases. This CDR3 is 13 amino acids long. The germline CDR1 and CDR2 sequences are ENHRY and SYGVKD. CDR3 bases read: TGTGCCATCAGTGACTCCGACAGGGCGACG. This sequence encodes CAISDSDRAT. The whole CDR3 protein reads CAISDSDRATQYF.

This clone was seen ten or more times. The read falls 3 residues short of the CDR3 end, and the missing part is taken from the germline J gene. V gene TRBV5-1 combines with J gene TRBJ2-1; D perhaps matches TRBD1 (5 bases). The CDR3 sequence is 13 residues long. The V and J ends lost 0 bases and 7 bases respectively, with 8 bases between them. The germline V gene encodes CDR1 SGHRS and CDR2 YFSETQ. The CDR3 DNA, read in part, is TGCGCCAGCAGCTTGGTGAAGGGGAATGAG. It yields the protein CASSLVKGNE. The full CDR3 protein reads CASSLVKGNEQFF.

At least ten counts were recorded for this clone. CDR3 amino acids: CASSVGREYEQYF. The sequenced part of the CDR3 DNA is TGTGCCAGCAGTGTAGGCAGGGAGTACGAG. The chain recombines TRBV2 with TRBJ2-7; D tentatively reads TRBD1 or TRBD2 (5 bases each). The sequenced fragment ends 3 residues before the CDR3 boundary, so the rest is inferred from the germline J gene. The CDR3 is 13 residues long. In germline, CDR1 is SNHLY, CDR2 FYNNEI. V lost 4 bases to trimming and J lost 4 bases, with 11 bases between them.

This clone turned up a few times. Sequencing ends 3 residues short of the CDR3 end; the germline J gene provides the rest. The chain employs TRBV19 and TRBJ2-2; D gene unclear. The CDR3 has 15 amino acids. Germline CDR1 reads LNHDA; CDR2 reads SQIVND (reference sequence). The CDR3 sequence: CASSYIDSYNSPLFF. The sequenced CDR3 bases are TGTGCCAGTAGTTACATCGACTCCTATAATTCACCG.

This clone was seen ten or more times. The read halts 3 residues ahead of the CDR3 end, with the missing end drawn from the germline J gene. The rearrangement joins TRBV5-1 to TRBJ2-1; D perhaps matches TRBD2 (5 bases). With 0 bases removed from V and 4 bases from J, the gap between germline ends came to 11 bases. Germline V gene data show CDR1 as SGHRS and CDR2 as YFSETQ. CDR3 size: 15 residues. The DNA read from the CDR3 is TGCGCCAGCAGCTTGGGTAGCGAGAAGTACAATGAG. The encoded protein is CASSLGSEKYNE. The entire CDR3 protein reads CASSLGSEKYNEQFF.

This clone was seen at least ten times. The observed sequence ends 3 residues before the CDR3 terminus, with the missing tail filled in from the germline J gene. The chain links TRBV20-1 to TRBJ1-6; the match to TRBD1 covers 7 bases. Germline CDR1 DFQATT, CDR2 SNEGSKA (reference sequence). J was trimmed by 9 bases and V by 0 bases; bases with no gene match: 14. The CDR3 is made up of 17 amino acids. The CDR3 DNA, read in part, is TGCAGTGCTAGAGATCAGGGGACAGACGTTAGAGGTTCACCC. This encodes CSARDQGTDVRGSP. In full, the CDR3 is CSARDQGTDVRGSPLHF.

In its sample, this clone was seen many times. The DNA ends 3 residues before the CDR3 does, and the rest of the CDR3 is filled in from the germline J gene. The gene calls are TRBV7-2 and TRBJ2-2, with 7 positions matching TRBD1. The ends lost 3 bases at V and 6 bases at J; junction bases unmatched: 7. The germline CDR1 and CDR2 sequences are SGHTA and FQGNSA. The length of the CDR3 is 15 residues. The CDR3 DNA, read in part, is TGTGCCAGCAGCTTTGCAGGGGGTGTATCCGGGGAG. It specifies CASSFAGGVSGE. The full CDR3 is CASSFAGGVSGELFF.

This clone was seen ten or more times. The CDR3 extends 3 residues past the end of the read, so its final part is completed from the germline J gene. The gene calls are TRBV14 and TRBJ2-7, with D perhaps TRBD1 (6 bases). V was trimmed by 1 base and J by 0 bases, leaving 13 bases between them. The CDR3 loop spans 16 amino acids. The V gene's germline CDR1 is SGHDN and CDR2 FVKESK. The part of the CDR3 DNA that was read is TGTGCCAGCAGCCAAGTGGACAGACTCCTCTCCTACGAG. It specifies CASSQVDRLLSYE. The full CDR3 reads CASSQVDRLLSYEQYF.

With regard to this clone: The read ends 3 residues early relative to the CDR3; the germline J gene fills the gap. V usage is TRBV5-1 and J usage is TRBJ2-7; TRBD2 matches at 7 bases. CDR3 length: 16 amino acids. After removal of 0 bases from V and 0 bases from J, the junction contained 6 bases not matched to a gene. The germline V gene has CDR1 SGHRS and CDR2 YFSETQ. The DNA read from the CDR3 is TGCGCCAGCAGCTTGGAGGAGCGGGGCAGCTCCTACGAG. Translated, it gives CASSLEERGSSYE. The complete CDR3 reads CASSLEERGSSYEQYF.

At least ten counts were recorded for this clone. The CDR3 end falls 3 residues outside the read, so it is completed with the germline J gene. The chain carries TRBV19 and TRBJ2-4, with 14 bases identical to TRBD2. The CDR3 totals 16 residues. V shed 6 bases, J shed 0 bases, and the junction held 1 base outside the gene matches. The V gene's germline CDR1 is LNHDA and CDR2 SQIVND (reference sequence). CDR3 amino acids: CASRGLAGEAKNIQYF. CDR3 DNA, as far as it was read: TGTGCCAGTAGGGGACTAGCGGGAGAAGCCAAAAACATT.

This clone was counted many times. The read ends 3 residues shy of where the CDR3 ends; the end is completed using the germline J gene. The V and J genes are TRBV18 and TRBJ2-1, with D possibly matching TRBD1 (5 bases). The CDR3 runs to 11 residues. The germline CDR1 and CDR2 sequences are KGHSH and LQKENI. With 6 bases removed from V and 8 bases from J, the gap between germline ends came to 8 bases. The covered CDR3 bases are TGTGCCAGCTCCCAGGGCCATGAG. It encodes CASSQGHE. The CDR3 in its entirety is CASSQGHEQFF. Combining the CDR3 with reference TRBV18 and TRBJ2-1 gives the whole variable domain NAGVMQNPRHLVRRRGQEARLRCSPMKGHSHVYWYRQLPEEGLKFMVYLQKENIIDESGMPKERFSAEFPKEGPSILRIQQVVRGDSAAYFCASSQGHEQFFGPGTRLTVL.

This clone was detected a few times. This chain's CDR3 is CASSILAGGYGYTF. The CDR3 bases that were read are TGTGCCAGTAGTATACTGGCAGGAGGGTATGGC. J is TRBJ1-2 and V is TRBV19, with D uncertain. The read terminates 3 residues ahead of where the CDR3 ends, so the germline J gene completes it. Trimming removed 2 bases at V and 5 bases at J, with 12 bases between. This CDR3 has 14 amino acids. Germline V gives CDR1 LNHDA, CDR2 SQIVND (reference sequence).

This clone was counted ten times or more. The CDR3 extends 3 residues past the end of the read, so its final part is completed from the germline J gene. The chain couples TRBV20-1 to TRBJ2-1, with 9 bases that match TRBD2. V lost 4 bases to trimming and J lost 9 bases; unmatched junction nucleotides: 7. The CDR3 is 13 amino acids. Germline CDR1 reads DFQATT; CDR2 reads SNEGSKA (reference sequence). The CDR3 bases that were read are TGCAGTGCTAAGCGGGAGGATCCCATTGAG. It translates to CSAKREDPIE. The entire CDR3 sequence reads CSAKREDPIEQFF.

This clone occurred a few times. The read is 3 residues too short to cover the CDR3 end, so that end is filled in from the germline J gene. The sample has other DNA sequences that encode this CDR3 too. The V gene is TRBV11-2, the J gene TRBJ2-1; D gene ambiguous. The germline V and J ends were trimmed by 1 base and 0 bases, with 4 bases remaining between them. Germline V CDR1 and CDR2: SGHAT, FQNNGV. There are 14 residues in the CDR3. The covered CDR3 bases are TGTGCCAGCAGCTTAGTCGGCTCCTACAATGAG. Encoded protein: CASSLVGSYNE. From start to end, the CDR3 is CASSLVGSYNEQFF. The full variable domain, with the rest looked up from reference TRBV11-2 and TRBJ2-1, is EAGVAQSPRYKIIEKRQSVAFWCNPISGHATLYWYQQILGQGPKLLIQFQNNGVVDDSQLPKDRFSAERLKGVDSTLKIQPAKLEDSAVYLCASSLVGSYNEQFFGPGTRLTVL.

This clone was seen repeatedly, ten times or more. The observed sequence ends 3 residues before the CDR3 terminus, with the missing tail filled in from the germline J gene. The chain has TRBV7-2 and TRBJ1-1; 11 bases line up with TRBD1. CDR1 SGHTA and CDR2 FQGNSA come from the germline V gene. The CDR3 length is 13 residues. The sequenced CDR3 bases are TGTGCCAGCGCCACCTGGACAGGGGGCAGA. Amino acid sequence: CASATWTGGR. The full-length CDR3 reads as CASATWTGGRAFF.

Points on this clone: The sequence runs out 3 residues before the end of the CDR3; the remainder is reconstructed from the germline J gene. This chain uses TRBV30 with TRBJ1-2, with D unresolved. In germline, CDR1 is GTSNPN, CDR2 SVGIG (reference sequence). The CDR3 consists of 12 residues. This CDR3 is CAWSLSGYDYTF. The DNA read from the CDR3 is TGTGCCTGGAGTCTTAGCGGCTACGAC.

This clone was seen a few times. A much larger clone lies one base from this, so it may be a read error. The read ends 3 residues before the CDR3 terminus; that terminus is restored from the germline J gene. This chain links TRBV5-1 with TRBJ2-5; 14 nucleotides match TRBD2. Germline loops: CDR1 SGHRS, CDR2 YFSETQ. This CDR3 is built from 17 residues. The covered CDR3 bases are TGCGCCAGCAGCTTAGGCCCGGGACTAGCGGGAGTAACAACC. Amino acid sequence: CASSLGPGLAGVTT. From start to end, the CDR3 is CASSLGPGLAGVTTQYF.

This clone was recorded at least ten times. Read data end 3 residues before the CDR3 end; the end is taken from the germline J gene. The gene calls are TRBV7-8 and TRBJ2-4, with 11 positions matching TRBD2. CDR1 and CDR2 (germline): SGHVS, FQNEAQ. There are 16 residues in the CDR3. The junction had 7 bases not matched to a gene; V was cut back by 5 bases and J by 4 bases. The sequenced part of the CDR3 DNA is TGTGCCAGCAGCCCCGGGACTAGCGGTCAAAAAAACATT. This gives the protein CASSPGTSGQKNI. The full CDR3 is CASSPGTSGQKNIQYF.

This clone was found many times. The sequenced fragment ends 3 residues before the CDR3 boundary, so the rest is inferred from the germline J gene. The gene calls are TRBV19 and TRBJ2-5; D not certain. V lost 5 bases, J lost 3 bases, and 10 bases lay in between. The length of the CDR3 is 13 residues. Germline-derived CDR1 and CDR2 are LNHDA and SQIVND (reference sequence). CDR3 DNA (partial): TGTGCCAGTAGTCTAGTCAGAGAAGAGACC. This codes for CASSLVREET. The full CDR3 reads CASSLVREETQYF.

This clone was seen at least ten times. With the read ending 3 residues before the CDR3 end, the germline J gene is used to fill in that end. The chain is built from TRBV5-1 and TRBJ1-4, with TRBD1 matching over 7 bases. V trimming: 3 bases; J trimming: 0 bases; junction bases outside the gene matches: 2. This CDR3 contains 15 residues. Germline V gene sequence: CDR1 SGHRS, CDR2 YFSETQ. The CDR3 bases that were read are TGCGCCAGCAGCTGGCAGGGGGCAACTAATGAAAAA. The encoded protein is CASSWQGATNEK. The whole CDR3 region reads CASSWQGATNEKLFF.